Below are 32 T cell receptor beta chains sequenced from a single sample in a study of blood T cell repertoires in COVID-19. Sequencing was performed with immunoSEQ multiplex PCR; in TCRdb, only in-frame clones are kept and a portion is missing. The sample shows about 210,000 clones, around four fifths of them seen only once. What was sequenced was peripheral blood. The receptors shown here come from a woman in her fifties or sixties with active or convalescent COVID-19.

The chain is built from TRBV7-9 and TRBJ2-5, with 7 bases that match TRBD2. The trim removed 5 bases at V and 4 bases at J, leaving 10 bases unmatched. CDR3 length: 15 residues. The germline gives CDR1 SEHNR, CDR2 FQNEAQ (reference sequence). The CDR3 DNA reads TGTGCCAGCAGCGAATCCACCCGGGGGGTAGAGACCCAGTACTTC. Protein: CASSESTRGVETQYF.

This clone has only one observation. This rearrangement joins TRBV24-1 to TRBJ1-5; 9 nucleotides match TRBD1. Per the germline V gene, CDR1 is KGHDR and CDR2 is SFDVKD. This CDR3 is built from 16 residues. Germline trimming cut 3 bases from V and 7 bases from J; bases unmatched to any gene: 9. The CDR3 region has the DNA TGTGCCACCAGTGATCGAGACAGGGGGAGGGGGCAGCCCCAGCATTTT. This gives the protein CATSDRDRGRGQPQHF.

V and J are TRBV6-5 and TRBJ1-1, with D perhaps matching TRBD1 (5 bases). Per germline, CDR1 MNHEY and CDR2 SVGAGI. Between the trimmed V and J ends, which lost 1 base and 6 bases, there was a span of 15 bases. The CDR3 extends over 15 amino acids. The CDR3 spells CASSYFGHSSSEAFF. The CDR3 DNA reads TGTGCCAGCAGTTACTTCGGACATTCTTCCTCTGAAGCTTTCTTT.

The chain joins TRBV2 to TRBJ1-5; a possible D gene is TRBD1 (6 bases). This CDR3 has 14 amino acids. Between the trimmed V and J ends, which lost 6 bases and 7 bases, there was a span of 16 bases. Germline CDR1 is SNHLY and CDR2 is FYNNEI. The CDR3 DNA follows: TGTGCCAGCAGGTATACAGGGACGGAACAGCCCCAGCATTTT. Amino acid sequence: CASRYTGTEQPQHF.

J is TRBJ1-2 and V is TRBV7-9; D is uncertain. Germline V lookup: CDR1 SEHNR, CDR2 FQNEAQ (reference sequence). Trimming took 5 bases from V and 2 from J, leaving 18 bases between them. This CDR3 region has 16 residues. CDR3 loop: CASSALNPTRNYGYTF. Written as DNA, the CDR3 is TGTGCCAGCAGCGCGCTAAACCCGACACGAAACTATGGCTACACCTTC.

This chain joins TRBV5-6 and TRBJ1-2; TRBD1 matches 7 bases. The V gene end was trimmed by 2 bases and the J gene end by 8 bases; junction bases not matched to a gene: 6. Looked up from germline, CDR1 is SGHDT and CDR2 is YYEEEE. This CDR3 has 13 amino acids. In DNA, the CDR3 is TGTGCCAGCAGCTTAACAGGGGATTTAGGCTACACCTTC. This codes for CASSLTGDLGYTF.

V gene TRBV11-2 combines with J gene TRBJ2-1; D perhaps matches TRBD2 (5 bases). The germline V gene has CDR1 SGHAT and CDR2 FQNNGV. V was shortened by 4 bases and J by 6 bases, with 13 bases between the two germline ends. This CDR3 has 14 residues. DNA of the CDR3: TGTGCCAGCAGCTACAGTCAACGGGGCAATGAGCAGTTCTTC. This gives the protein CASSYSQRGNEQFF.

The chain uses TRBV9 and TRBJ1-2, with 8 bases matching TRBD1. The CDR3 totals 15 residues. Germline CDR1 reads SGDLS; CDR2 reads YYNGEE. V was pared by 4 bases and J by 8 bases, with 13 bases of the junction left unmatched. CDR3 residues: CASSSAQGASHGYTF. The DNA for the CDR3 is TGTGCCAGCAGCTCAGCCCAGGGGGCTAGCCACGGCTACACCTTC.

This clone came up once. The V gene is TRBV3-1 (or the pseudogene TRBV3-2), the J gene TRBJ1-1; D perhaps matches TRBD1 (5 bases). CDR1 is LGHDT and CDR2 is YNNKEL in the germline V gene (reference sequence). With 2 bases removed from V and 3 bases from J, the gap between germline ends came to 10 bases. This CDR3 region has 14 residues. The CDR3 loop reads CASSQSDTHTEAFF. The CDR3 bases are TGTGCCAGCAGCCAATCGGACACACACACTGAAGCTTTCTTT.

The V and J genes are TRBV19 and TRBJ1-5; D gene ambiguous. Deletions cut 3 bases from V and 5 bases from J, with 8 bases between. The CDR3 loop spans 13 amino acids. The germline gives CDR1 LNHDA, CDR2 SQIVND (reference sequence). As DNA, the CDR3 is TGTGCCAGTAGTATCAGGAACCATCAGCCCCAGCATTTT. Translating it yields CASSIRNHQPQHF.

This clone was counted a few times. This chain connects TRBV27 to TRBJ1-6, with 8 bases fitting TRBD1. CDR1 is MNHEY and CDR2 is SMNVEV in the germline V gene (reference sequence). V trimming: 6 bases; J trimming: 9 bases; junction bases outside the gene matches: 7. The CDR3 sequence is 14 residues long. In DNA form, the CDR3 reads TGTGCCAGCAGGGCAGGGGGCCCCCTTTCACCCCTCCACTTT. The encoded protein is CASRAGGPLSPLHF.

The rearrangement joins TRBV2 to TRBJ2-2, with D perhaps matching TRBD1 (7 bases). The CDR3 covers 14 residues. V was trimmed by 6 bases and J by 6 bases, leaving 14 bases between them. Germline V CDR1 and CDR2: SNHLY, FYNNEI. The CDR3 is CASRLEGAAGELFF. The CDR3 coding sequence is TGTGCCAGCAGATTGGAGGGGGCGGCCGGGGAGCTGTTTTTT.

The CDR3 sequence: CASSLSIGDRSNGEQYV. CDR3 in DNA: TGTGCCAGCAGCTTATCTATAGGGGACAGGTCCAATGGCGAGCAGTACGTC. The rearrangement joins TRBV11-2 to TRBJ2-7; TRBD1 agrees at 8 bases. CDR3 length: 17 amino acids. Germline CDR1 and CDR2: SGHAT and FQNNGV. The trim removed 2 bases at V and 6 bases at J, leaving 15 bases unmatched.

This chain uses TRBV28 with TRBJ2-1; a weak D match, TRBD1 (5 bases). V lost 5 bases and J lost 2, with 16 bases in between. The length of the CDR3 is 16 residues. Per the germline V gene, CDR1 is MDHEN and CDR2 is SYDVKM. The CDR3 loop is CASSPAGIPTYNEQFF. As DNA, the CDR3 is TGTGCCAGCAGTCCCGCAGGGATTCCGACCTACAATGAGCAGTTCTTC.

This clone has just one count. Written as DNA, the CDR3 is TGTGCCAGCAGCTACGACACCTCCTACGAGCAGTACTTC. Translation: CASSYDTSYEQYF. This sequence joins TRBV12-3 or TRBV12-4 and TRBJ2-7; D unclear. This CDR3 contains 13 residues. Trimming took off 6 bases at V and 0 bases at J, with 9 bases between the two ends.

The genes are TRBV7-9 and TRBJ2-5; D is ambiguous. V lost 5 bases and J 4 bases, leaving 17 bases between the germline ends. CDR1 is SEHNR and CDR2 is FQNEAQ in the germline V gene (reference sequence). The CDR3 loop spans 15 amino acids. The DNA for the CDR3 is TGTGCCAGCAGCGCCTTTGGTGGAGCCGGAGAGACCCAGTACTTC. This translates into CASSAFGGAGETQYF.

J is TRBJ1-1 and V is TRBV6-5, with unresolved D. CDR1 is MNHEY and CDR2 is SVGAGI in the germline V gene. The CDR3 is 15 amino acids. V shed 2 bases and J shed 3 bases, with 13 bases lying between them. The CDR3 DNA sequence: TGTGCCAGCAGTTACAGACGGAGCGGGGACACTGAAGCTTTCTTT. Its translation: CASSYRRSGDTEAFF.

The CDR3, as DNA: TGTGCCAGCAGTGAACGGGGGGCAGGCGAGCAGTACGTC. As protein: CASSERGAGEQYV. The chain joins TRBV6-1 to TRBJ2-7; possible D gene TRBD2, 7 bases. Between the trimmed V and J ends, which lost 2 bases and 6 bases, there was a span of 11 bases. CDR3 length equals 13 residues. CDR1 is MNHNS and CDR2 is SASEGT in the germline V gene.

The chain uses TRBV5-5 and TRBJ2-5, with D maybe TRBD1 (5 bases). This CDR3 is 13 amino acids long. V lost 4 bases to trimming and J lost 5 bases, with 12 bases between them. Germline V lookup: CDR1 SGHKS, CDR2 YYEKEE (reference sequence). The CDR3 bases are TGTGCCAGCAGCCCCAGGGATCGGGAGACCCAGTACTTC. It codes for CASSPRDRETQYF.

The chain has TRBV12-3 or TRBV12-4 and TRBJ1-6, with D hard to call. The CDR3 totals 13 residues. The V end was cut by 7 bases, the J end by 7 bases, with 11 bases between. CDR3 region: CASTRIENSPLHF. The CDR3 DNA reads TGTGCCAGCACCCGTATAGAGAATTCACCCCTCCACTTT.

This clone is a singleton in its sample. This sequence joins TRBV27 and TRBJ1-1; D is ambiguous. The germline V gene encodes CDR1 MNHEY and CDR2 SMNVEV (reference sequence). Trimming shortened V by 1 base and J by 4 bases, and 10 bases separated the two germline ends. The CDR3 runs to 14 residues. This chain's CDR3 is CASSLYRSGTEAFF. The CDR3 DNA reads TGTGCCAGCAGTTTATACCGTTCAGGCACTGAAGCTTTCTTT.

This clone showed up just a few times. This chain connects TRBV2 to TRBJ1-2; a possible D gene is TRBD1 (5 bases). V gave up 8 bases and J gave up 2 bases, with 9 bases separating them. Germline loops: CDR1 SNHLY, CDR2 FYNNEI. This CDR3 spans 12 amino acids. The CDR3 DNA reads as TGTGCCAGCCTCGGGGGGAACTATGGCTACACCTTC. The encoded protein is CASLGGNYGYTF.

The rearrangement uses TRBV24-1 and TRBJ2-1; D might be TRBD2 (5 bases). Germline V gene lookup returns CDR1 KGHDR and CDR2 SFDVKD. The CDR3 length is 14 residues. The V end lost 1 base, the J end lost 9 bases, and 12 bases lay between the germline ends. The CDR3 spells CATSDLERRSEQFF. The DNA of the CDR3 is TGTGCCACCAGTGATTTAGAACGGAGGAGTGAGCAGTTCTTC.

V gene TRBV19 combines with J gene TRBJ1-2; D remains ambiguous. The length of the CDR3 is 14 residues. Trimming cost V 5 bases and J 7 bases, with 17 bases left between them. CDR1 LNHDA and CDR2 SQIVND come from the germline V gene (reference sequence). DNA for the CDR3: TGTGCCAGTAGTCCCCGGGAGACCGGGGTTGGCTACACCTTC. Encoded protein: CASSPRETGVGYTF.

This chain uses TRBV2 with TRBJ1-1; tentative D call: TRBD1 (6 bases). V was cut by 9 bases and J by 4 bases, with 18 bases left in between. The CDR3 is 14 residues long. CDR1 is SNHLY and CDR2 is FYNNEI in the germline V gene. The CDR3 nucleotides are TGTGCCAGGAAACAGGGAGAAGTTGGCACTGAAGCTTTCTTT. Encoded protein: CARKQGEVGTEAFF.

CDR3 in amino acids: CASSFGTPDSNQPQHF. Here the CDR3 DNA reads TGTGCCAGCAGTTTCGGGACACCCGATAGCAATCAGCCCCAGCATTTT. V usage is TRBV27 and J usage is TRBJ1-5; D might be TRBD1 (6 bases). Trimming removed 3 bases at V and 0 bases at J, with 12 bases between. Per germline, CDR1 MNHEY and CDR2 SMNVEV (reference sequence). The CDR3 runs to 16 residues.

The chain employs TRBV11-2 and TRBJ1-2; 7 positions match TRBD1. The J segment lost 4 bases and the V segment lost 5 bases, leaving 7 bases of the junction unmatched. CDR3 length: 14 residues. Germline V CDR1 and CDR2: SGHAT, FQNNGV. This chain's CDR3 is CASSLRQGTYGYTF. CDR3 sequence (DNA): TGTGCCAGCAGCCTGCGACAGGGTACCTATGGCTACACCTTC.

CDR3 loop: CASSVEGGTTYGYTF. For the CDR3, the DNA is TGCGCCAGCAGCGTGGAGGGAGGGACGACTTATGGCTACACCTTC. This sequence joins TRBV5-1 and TRBJ1-2; D might be TRBD1 (5 bases). The CDR3 extends over 15 amino acids. The V end lost 4 bases, the J end lost 5 bases, and 18 bases lay between the germline ends. The germline V gene has CDR1 SGHRS and CDR2 YFSETQ.

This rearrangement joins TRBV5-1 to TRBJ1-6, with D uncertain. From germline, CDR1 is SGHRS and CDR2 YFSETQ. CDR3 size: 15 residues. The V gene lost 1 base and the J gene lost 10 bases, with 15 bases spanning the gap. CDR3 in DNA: TGCGCCAGCAGCTTGAGCCTCAACTGGGAGTCACCCCTCCACTTT. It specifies CASSLSLNWESPLHF.

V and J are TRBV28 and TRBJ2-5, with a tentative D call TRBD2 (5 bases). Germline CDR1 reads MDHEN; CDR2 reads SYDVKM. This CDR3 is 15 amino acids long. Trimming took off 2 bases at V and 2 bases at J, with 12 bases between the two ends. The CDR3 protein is CASSLTGRGQETQYF. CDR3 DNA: TGTGCCAGCAGTTTAACCGGACGGGGACAAGAGACCCAGTACTTC.

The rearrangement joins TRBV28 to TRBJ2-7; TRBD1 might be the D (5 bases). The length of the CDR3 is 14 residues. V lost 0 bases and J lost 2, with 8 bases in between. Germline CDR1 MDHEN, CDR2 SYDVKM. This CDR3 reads CASSLWTATYEQYF. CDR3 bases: TGTGCCAGCAGTTTATGGACAGCAACCTACGAGCAGTACTTC.

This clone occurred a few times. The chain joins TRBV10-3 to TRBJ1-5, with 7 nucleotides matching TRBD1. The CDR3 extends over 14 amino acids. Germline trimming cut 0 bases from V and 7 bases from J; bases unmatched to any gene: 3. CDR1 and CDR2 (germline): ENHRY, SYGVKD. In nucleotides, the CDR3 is TGTGCCATCAGTGAGTCGACAGGGAGGCAGCCCCAGCATTTT. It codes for CAISESTGRQPQHF.